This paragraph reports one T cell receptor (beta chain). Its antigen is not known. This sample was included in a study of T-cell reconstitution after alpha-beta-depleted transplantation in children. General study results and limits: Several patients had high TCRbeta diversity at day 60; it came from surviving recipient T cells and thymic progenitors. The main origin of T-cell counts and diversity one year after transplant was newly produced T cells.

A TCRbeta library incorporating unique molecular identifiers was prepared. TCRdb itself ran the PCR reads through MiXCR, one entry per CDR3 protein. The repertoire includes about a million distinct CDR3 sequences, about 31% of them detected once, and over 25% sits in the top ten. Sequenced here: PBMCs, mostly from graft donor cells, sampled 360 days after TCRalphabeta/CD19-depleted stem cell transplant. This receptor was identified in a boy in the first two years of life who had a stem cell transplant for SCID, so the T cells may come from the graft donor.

The CDR3 DNA reads as TGTGCCAGCCACCCAGGAGGGGTCCCCGGGGAGCTGTTTTTT. As protein: CASHPGGVPGELFF. The V and J genes are TRBV25-1 and TRBJ2-2; weak D call: TRBD2 (6 bases). This CDR3 comprises 14 residues. The germline CDR1 and CDR2 sequences are MGHDK and SYGVNS. Trimming stripped 8 bases from V and 6 bases from J, with 16 bases between.